This T cell receptor (beta chain) was identified during a study of shared clonotypes between healthy human individuals. As for the study in general: CD4 naive cells filled three plates per donor, CD4 memory three, CD8 naive two and CD8 memory one.

CD8 memory merged CD45RO+ with CCR7-negative CD45RA+ TemRA cells. As regards this clone: Its antigen is unidentified.

V lost 4 bases, J lost 2 bases, and 6 bases lay in between. The CDR3 is 12 amino acids. Germline CDR1 and CDR2: SGHNT and YYREEE (reference sequence). Study results and limitations: The sharing of around 5% of naive CD4 clonotypes was seen across several donors.

Data came from immunoSEQ multiplex PCR; TCRdb stores just in-frame clones and leaves some out. Of approximately 100,000 clones listed, 68% are singletons. The sequence was collected from a woman in her twenties or thirties in good health. This chain joins TRBV5-4 and TRBJ1-2; D gene uncertain. Sample: memory CD8+ T cells sorted from blood. Subset given: CD45RO+ cells pooled with CCR7-negative TemRA cells. The CDR3 is CASSADNYGYTF. The CDR3 coding sequence is TGTGCCAGCAGCGCAGACAACTATGGCTACACCTTC.